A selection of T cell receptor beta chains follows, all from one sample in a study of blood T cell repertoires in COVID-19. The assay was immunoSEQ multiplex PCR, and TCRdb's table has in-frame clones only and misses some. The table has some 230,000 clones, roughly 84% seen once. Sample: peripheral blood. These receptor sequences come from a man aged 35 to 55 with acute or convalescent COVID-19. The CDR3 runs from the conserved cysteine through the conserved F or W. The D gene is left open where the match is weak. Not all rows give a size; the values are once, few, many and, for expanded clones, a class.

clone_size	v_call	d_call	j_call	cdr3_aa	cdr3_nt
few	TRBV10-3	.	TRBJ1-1	CAIRGDRLLNTEAFF	TGTGCCATCAGAGGCGACAGATTACTCAACACTGAAGCTTTCTTT
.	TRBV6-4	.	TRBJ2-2	CASSVLARSGELFF	TGTGCCAGCAGTGTTCTAGCGAGGTCCGGGGAGCTGTTTTTT
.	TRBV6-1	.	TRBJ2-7	CASSEYRGYEQYF	TGTGCCAGCAGTGAATATCGGGGCTACGAGCAGTACTTC
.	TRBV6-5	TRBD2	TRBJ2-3	CASSFLTAGPANTQYF	TGTGCCAGCAGTTTTCTTACAGCGGGGCCTGCGAATACGCAGTATTTT
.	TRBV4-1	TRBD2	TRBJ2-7	CASSPGSGAYEQYF	TGCGCCAGCAGCCCGGGAAGCGGGGCATACGAGCAGTACTTC
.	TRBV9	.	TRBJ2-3	CASSPRWGVKSTDTQYF	TGTGCCAGCAGCCCGAGGTGGGGGGTTAAGTCGACAGATACGCAGTATTTT
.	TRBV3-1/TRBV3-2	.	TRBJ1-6	CASSLEGGGGSPLHF	TGTGCCAGCAGCCTGGAAGGTGGGGGGGGTTCACCCCTCCACTTT
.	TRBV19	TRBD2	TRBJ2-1	CASTPVTSERNEQFF	TGTGCCAGTACCCCGGTAACTAGCGAGAGAAATGAGCAGTTCTTC
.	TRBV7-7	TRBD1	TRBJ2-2	CASSLTGTGITGELFF	TGTGCTAGCAGCTTAACCGGGACAGGGATCACCGGGGAGCTGTTTTTT
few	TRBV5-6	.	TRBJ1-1	CASSSTQANTEAFF	TGTGCCAGCAGTTCTACTCAGGCGAACACTGAAGCTTTCTTT
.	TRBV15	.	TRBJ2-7	CATSRVRGNSYEQYF	TGTGCCACCAGCAGAGTCCGGGGGAACTCCTACGAGCAGTACTTC
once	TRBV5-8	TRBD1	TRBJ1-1	CASSFQDRGGAEAFF	TGTGCCAGCAGCTTTCAAGACAGGGGCGGGGCTGAAGCTTTCTTT
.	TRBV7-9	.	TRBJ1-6	CASMDRGFSNSPLHF	TGTGCCAGCATGGATAGGGGTTTCAGCAATTCACCCCTCCACTTT
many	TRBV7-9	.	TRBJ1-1	CASSFAVKNTEAFF	TGTGCCAGCAGCTTTGCAGTTAAGAACACTGAAGCTTTCTTT
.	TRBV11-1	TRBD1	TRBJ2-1	CASTKLQGQGIHEQFF	TGTGCCAGCACCAAACTCCAGGGACAGGGGATCCATGAGCAGTTCTTC
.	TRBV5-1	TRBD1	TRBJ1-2	CASSRPGTGEVGYTF	TGCGCCAGCAGCCGCCCCGGGACAGGGGAGGTTGGCTACACCTTC
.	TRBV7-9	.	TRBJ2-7	CASSLVPGSSSYEQYF	TGTGCCAGCAGCTTAGTTCCGGGTTCGAGCTCCTACGAGCAGTACTTC
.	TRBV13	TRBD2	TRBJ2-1	CASRPAGGDYNEQFF	TGTGCCAGCAGGCCTGCGGGGGGTGACTACAATGAGCAGTTCTTC
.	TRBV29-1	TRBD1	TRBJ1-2	CSAEYRGANYGYTF	TGCAGCGCAGAATACAGGGGGGCAAACTATGGCTACACCTTC
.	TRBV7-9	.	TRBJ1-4	CASSDRPDGEKLFF	TGTGCCAGCAGCGATCGCCCCGACGGGGAAAAACTGTTTTTT
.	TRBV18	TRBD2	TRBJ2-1	CASAAGLAGNEQFF	TGTGCCAGCGCAGCGGGACTAGCGGGGAATGAGCAGTTCTTC
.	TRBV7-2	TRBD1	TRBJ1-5	CASSPDRGNQPQHF	TGTGCCAGCAGCCCCGACAGGGGGAATCAGCCCCAGCATTTT
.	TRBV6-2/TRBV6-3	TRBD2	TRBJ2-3	CASSFGGGGDTQYF	TGTGCCAGCAGTTTCGGGGGGGGAGGGGATACGCAGTATTTT
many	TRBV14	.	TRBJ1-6	CASNQGGFSPLHF	TGTGCCAGCAACCAGGGAGGGTTTTCACCCCTCCACTTT
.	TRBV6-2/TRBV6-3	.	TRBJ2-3	CASSQQMTRVDTQYF	TGTGCCAGCAGCCAACAGATGACGCGTGTGGATACGCAGTATTTT
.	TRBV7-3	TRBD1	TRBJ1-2	CASSLTMDRGKDGYTF	TGTGCCAGCAGCTTAACTATGGACAGGGGAAAGGACGGCTACACCTTC
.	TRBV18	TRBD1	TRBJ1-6	CASSPGTGGLVLHF	TGTGCCAGCTCACCGGGGACAGGGGGACTAGTGCTCCACTTT
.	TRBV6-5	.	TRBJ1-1	CASSYNGSPFF	TGTGCCAGCAGTTACAACGGGAGCCCTTTCTTT
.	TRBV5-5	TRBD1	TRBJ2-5	CASSGPDRGAVLEETQYF	TGTGCCAGCAGCGGGCCGGACAGGGGCGCTGTCCTAGAAGAGACCCAGTACTTC
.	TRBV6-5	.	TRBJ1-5	CASSRTVSNQPQHF	TGTGCCAGCAGTCGCACAGTTTCCAATCAGCCCCAGCATTTT
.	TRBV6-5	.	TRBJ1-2	CASNPLGGADYGYTF	TGTGCCAGCAATCCCCTCGGGGGGGCGGACTATGGCTACACCTTC
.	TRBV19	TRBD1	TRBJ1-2	CASSELTGYGYTF	TGTGCCAGTAGTGAATTGACAGGGTATGGCTACACCTTC
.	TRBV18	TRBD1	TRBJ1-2	CASSPLDRDYGYTF	TGTGCCAGCTCACCACTGGACAGGGACTATGGCTACACCTTC
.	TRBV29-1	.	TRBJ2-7	CSVEEAPEGGQYF	TGCAGCGTTGAAGAAGCTCCCGAAGGCGGGCAGTACTTC
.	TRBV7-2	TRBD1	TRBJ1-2	CASSLGGQGAHYGYTF	TGTGCCAGCAGCTTAGGGGGACAGGGGGCCCACTATGGCTACACCTTC
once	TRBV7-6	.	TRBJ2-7	CASSLASGVNEQYF	TGTGCCAGCAGCTTAGCGTCGGGTGTGAACGAGCAGTACTTC
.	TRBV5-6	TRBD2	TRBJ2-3	CASSLLAGDPTDTQYF	TGTGCCAGCAGCCTGTTAGCGGGGGACCCCACAGATACGCAGTATTTT